The 29 T cell receptor beta chains presented below share a single source sample, sequenced in a study of spatial heterogeneity in lung cancer. Time point defined: sample taken at primary tumor resection. TCRdb analysed the 5' RACE reads with MiXCR anew, one entry per CDR3 protein. The sample consists of 17,000 or so distinct CDR3 sequences, about 6.3% of them appearing once. These receptors' antigens are unknown. Findings and limits, study-wide: For expanded intratumoral alpha and beta TCRs, counts tracked tumor mutation counts.

The sample consisted of lung tumor tissue, taken at surgery. These TCRs come from a male donor with early-stage non-small cell lung cancer.

This clonotype was seen repeatedly, ten times or more. For a library built for alpha chains, this beta chain is a stray read; little rests on its size. V and J are TRBV27 and TRBJ2-3; TRBD2 agrees at 11 bases. Germline CDR1 reads MNHEY; CDR2 reads SMNVEV (reference sequence). The CDR3 spans 15 residues. The ends lost 5 bases at V and 14 bases at J; junction bases unmatched: 15. Here the CDR3 DNA reads TGTGCCAGCAGTAAGGGGACTAGCGGTCCTCGCGGGGCGTATTTT. Residues: CASSKGTSGPRGAYF.

This clonotype showed up many times. Because the library targeted alpha chains, this beta chain is an off-target read whose size means little. The rearrangement joins TRBV7-9 to TRBJ2-2; TRBD2 aligns across 13 bases. After removal of 1 base from V and 7 bases from J, the junction contained 6 bases not matched to a gene. The V gene's germline CDR1 is SEHNR and CDR2 FQNEAQ (reference sequence). The CDR3 has 17 residues. The CDR3 protein is CASSLGRTSGSHGELFF. The CDR3, as DNA: TGTGCCAGCAGCTTAGGAAGGACTAGCGGGAGTCACGGGGAGCTGTTTTTT. The full variable domain, in which reference TRBV7-9 and TRBJ2-2 provide the parts outside the CDR3, is DTGVSQNPRHKITKRGQNVTFRCDPISEHNRLYWYRQTLGQGPEFLTYFQNEAQLEKSRLLSDRFSAERPKGSFSTLEIQRTEQGDSAMYLCASSLGRTSGSHGELFFGEGSRLTVL.

As to this clonotype: In a library made to pick up alpha chains, this beta chain is a stray read with a size that means little. The rearrangement links TRBV19 to TRBJ1-5, with D possibly being TRBD1 (5 bases). In germline, CDR1 is LNHDA, CDR2 SQIVND (reference sequence). The length of the CDR3 is 15 residues. V lost 3 bases to trimming and J lost 4 bases, with 13 bases between them. CDR3 DNA sequence: TGTGCCAGTAGTATCATGGGGACTGTGAATCAGCCCCAGCATTTT. Amino acids: CASSIMGTVNQPQHF.

The sample holds many counts of this clonotype. The library was designed around alpha chains, so this beta chain is a stray read whose abundance carries little weight. The chain has TRBV11-2 and TRBJ1-5; D unclear. The CDR3 spans 13 residues. Trimming took 5 bases from V and 5 from J, leaving 10 bases between them. Germline V lookup: CDR1 SGHAT, CDR2 FQNNGV. CDR3 sequence reads: CASSQGLDQPQHF. Here the CDR3 DNA reads TGTGCCAGCAGCCAAGGATTGGATCAGCCCCAGCATTTT.

In the case of this clonotype: This beta chain turned up in a library designed for alpha chains; as an off-target read, its abundance says little. V and J are TRBV5-1 and TRBJ2-7, with 7 bases matching TRBD1. CDR3 length: 13 residues. CDR1 is SGHRS and CDR2 is YFSETQ in the germline V gene. V was pared by 4 bases and J by 2 bases, with 3 bases of the junction left unmatched. CDR3 bases: TGCGCCAGCAGCGAGGGGGCTACCTACGAGCAGTACTTC. This translates into CASSEGATYEQYF.

This clonotype was picked up a small number of times. This beta chain slipped into a library made for alpha chains as a stray read, so its size is not meaningful. The chain couples TRBV4-2 to TRBJ2-1; 9 bases are a match to TRBD1. The CDR3 consists of 16 residues. Germline CDR1 LGHNA, CDR2 YNFKEQ. J was trimmed by 8 bases and V by 4 bases; bases with no gene match: 12. This CDR3 reads CASSPSPGQGIHEQFF. The CDR3 DNA is TGTGCCAGCAGCCCGAGCCCTGGACAGGGGATCCATGAGCAGTTCTTC.

This clonotype was picked up many times. The size of this beta chain means little, since it is a stray read in a library made for alpha chains. The CDR3 DNA reads as TGTGCCAGCAGTAAACAGGGGGGGAATCAGCCCCAGCATTTT. Encoded protein: CASSKQGGNQPQHF. The chain joins TRBV6-2 or TRBV6-3 to TRBJ1-5, with 8 bases fitting TRBD1. The germline V gene has CDR1 MNHEY and CDR2 SVGEGT. CDR3 length: 14 residues. With V trimmed by 5 bases and J by 4 bases, 4 bases remained unmatched.

This clonotype was detected ten times or more. With the library built for alpha chains, this beta chain is off target and its frequency is not meaningful. The genes are TRBV7-8 and TRBJ2-6; weak D call: TRBD1 (5 bases). The CDR3 sequence is 16 residues long. The V end lost 4 bases, the J end lost 4 bases, and 14 bases lay between the germline ends. The germline CDR1 and CDR2 sequences are SGHVS and FQNEAQ. In DNA form, the CDR3 reads TGTGCCAGCAGCTCCCCGGAAGGGGAAGGGGCCAACGTCCTGACTTTC. Protein product: CASSSPEGEGANVLTF.

This clonotype was seen repeatedly, ten times or more. Since the library was made to target alpha chains, this beta chain is a stray read and its abundance is not meaningful. This sequence joins TRBV18 and TRBJ2-2, with D possibly TRBD2 on 6 matching bases. There are 14 residues in the CDR3. V was pared by 0 bases and J by 6 bases, with 8 bases between. In germline, CDR1 is KGHSH, CDR2 LQKENI. The CDR3, as DNA: TGTGCCAGCTCACCACCTGGAGGGTCCGGGGAGCTGTTTTTT. Protein sequence: CASSPPGGSGELFF.

Ten or more counts support this clonotype. A library made for alpha chains picked up this beta chain off target, so its size means little. The chain employs TRBV5-6 and TRBJ1-5; D ambiguous. This CDR3 is 15 amino acids long. The germline gives CDR1 SGHDT, CDR2 YYEEEE. Trimming took off 4 bases at V and 0 bases at J, with 11 bases between the two ends. CDR3 region: CASSRGRYSNQPQHF. The CDR3 nucleotides are TGTGCCAGCAGCCGCGGACGATATAGCAATCAGCCCCAGCATTTT.

This clonotype was seen a few times. This beta chain lies outside the target of a library built for alpha chains; its clone size means little. V gene TRBV6-1 combines with J gene TRBJ2-3; 7 nucleotides agree with TRBD2. The CDR3 sequence is 15 residues long. V lost 4 bases, J lost 0 bases, and 4 bases stayed unmatched. Looked up from germline, CDR1 is MNHNS and CDR2 is SASEGT. The CDR3 DNA reads TGTGCCAGCAGTGGGGCTAGCGGTAGCACAGATACGCAGTATTTT. Its protein is CASSGASGSTDTQYF.

In regard to this clonotype: Because the library targeted alpha chains, this beta chain is an off-target read whose size means little. The chain carries TRBV4-2 and TRBJ1-1, with no clear D. V was cut by 0 bases and J by 4 bases, with 9 bases left in between. CDR1 and CDR2 (germline): LGHNA, YNFKEQ. The CDR3 extends over 14 amino acids. CDR3 loop: CASSQDTGGTEAFF. CDR3 bases: TGTGCCAGCAGCCAAGATACGGGTGGCACTGAAGCTTTCTTT.

This clonotype was seen only a few times. Little can be read into the size of this beta chain, an off-target read in a library designed for alpha chains. The chain links TRBV7-9 to TRBJ2-1; 7 bases map to TRBD2. Per the germline V gene, CDR1 is SEHNR and CDR2 is FQNEAQ (reference sequence). The CDR3 is made up of 16 amino acids. Losses at the gene ends were 7 bases for V and 0 bases for J; bases not matched to a gene: 9. The CDR3 nucleotides read TGTGCCAGCATCCAGGGAGGCGGGGGCTCCTACAATGAGCAGTTCTTC. It codes for CASIQGGGGSYNEQFF.

The sample holds many counts of this clonotype. This beta chain is an unintended read in a library built for alpha chains; its size means little. This chain links TRBV11-2 with TRBJ2-2; 7 positions agree with TRBD2. V was pared by 3 bases and J by 2 bases, with 3 bases of the junction left unmatched. The CDR3 has 15 residues. Germline V CDR1 and CDR2: SGHAT, FQNNGV. DNA of the CDR3: TGTGCCAGCAGCTTGGAGCGGGGCAACACCGGGGAGCTGTTTTTT. Translation gives CASSLERGNTGELFF.

In its sample, this clonotype was seen many times. This beta chain is an unintended read in a library built for alpha chains; its size means little. V and J are TRBV10-3 and TRBJ1-1, with 9 bases fitting TRBD1. The CDR3 has 14 residues. V was clipped by 0 bases and J by 4 bases; unmatched bases: 0. Germline CDR1 and CDR2: ENHRY and SYGVKD. CDR3 in DNA: TGTGCCATCAGTGAGTCGGGACAGGGCACTGAAGCTTTCTTT. Protein sequence: CAISESGQGTEAFF.

This clonotype came up many times. In a library made to pick up alpha chains, this beta chain is a stray read with a size that means little. This chain links TRBV7-2 with TRBJ2-7; perhaps TRBD2 as D (6 bases). V lost 5 bases to trimming and J lost 3 bases, with 14 bases between them. The germline V gene has CDR1 SGHTA and CDR2 FQGNSA. The CDR3 totals 14 residues. DNA for the CDR3: TGTGCCAGCAGCAATCCCGGGGGAGGCTACGAGCAGTACTTC. Translating it yields CASSNPGGGYEQYF.

Regarding this clonotype: A library prepared for alpha chains yielded this beta chain as an off-target read; its size is of little meaning. The V and J genes are TRBV7-2 and TRBJ1-2; D gene ambiguous. Germline loops: CDR1 SGHTA, CDR2 FQGNSA. V lost 1 base, J lost 4 bases, and 10 bases lay in between. This CDR3 is 14 amino acids long. The CDR3, as DNA: TGTGCCAGCAGCTTAGGTGGCAGGACCTATGGCTACACCTTC. This translates into CASSLGGRTYGYTF.

This clonotype was counted ten times or more. Since it is a stray read in a library aimed at alpha chains, this beta chain has a size that is not meaningful. The CDR3 sequence: CSVEIFNEQFF. The DNA for the CDR3 is TGCAGCGTTGAAATCTTCAATGAGCAGTTCTTC. This chain connects TRBV29-1 to TRBJ2-1; no clear D gene. Germline-derived CDR1 and CDR2 are SQVTM and ANQGSEA. The V end was cut by 2 bases, the J end by 6 bases, with 5 bases between. The CDR3 consists of 11 residues.

This clonotype was detected only a few times. The library was prepared for alpha chains; this beta chain is a stray read, so its frequency means little. The rearrangement links TRBV5-6 to TRBJ1-5, with a possible D match to TRBD1 (6 bases). Germline V CDR1 and CDR2: SGHDT, YYEEEE. Trimming took off 5 bases at V and 3 bases at J, with 12 bases between the two ends. The CDR3 loop spans 14 amino acids. CDR3 loop: CASSLPGHNQPQHF. In DNA form, the CDR3 reads TGTGCCAGCAGTTTACCGGGACACAATCAGCCCCAGCATTTT.

This clonotype was observed at least ten times. Within a library made for alpha chains, this beta chain is off target, and its count is uninformative. The chain joins TRBV7-2 to TRBJ1-2; D unclear. The CDR3 sequence is 11 residues long. The V and J ends lost 4 bases and 8 bases respectively, with 8 bases between them. The germline V gene has CDR1 SGHTA and CDR2 FQGNSA. DNA for the CDR3: TGTGCCAGCAGCTATGAACAGGGCTACACCTTC. Protein sequence: CASSYEQGYTF.

This clonotype was recorded many times. This beta chain is an off-target read within a library intended for alpha chains, so its frequency means little. The rearrangement joins TRBV29-1 to TRBJ1-1, with TRBD1 identical over 9 bases. Germline V lookup: CDR1 SQVTM, CDR2 ANQGSEA. The CDR3 extends over 12 amino acids. The ends lost 7 bases at V and 7 bases at J; junction bases unmatched: 7. The CDR3 here is CSGNRGRSEAFF. The CDR3 DNA follows: TGCAGCGGGAACAGGGGGCGAAGTGAAGCTTTCTTT. Together with reference TRBV29-1 and TRBJ1-1, the CDR3 gives the full variable domain: SAVISQKPSRDICQRGTSLTIQCQVDSQVTMMFWYRQQPGQSLTLIATANQGSEATYESGFVIDKFPISRPNLTFSTLTVSNMSPEDSSIYLCSGNRGRSEAFFGQGTRLTVV.

This clonotype was recorded at least ten times. Little can be read into the size of this beta chain, an off-target read in a library designed for alpha chains. This chain joins TRBV7-6 and TRBJ2-5; TRBD1 matches 12 bases. Trimming cost V 0 bases and J 5 bases; bases outside gene matches: 13. Germline V gene sequence: CDR1 SGHVS, CDR2 FNYEAQ. This CDR3 contains 19 residues. DNA for the CDR3: TGTGCCAGCAGCTTAGCTTCAAGGACGGGACAGGGGGCGGGGGAGACCCAGTACTTC. Translation: CASSLASRTGQGAGETQYF. The complete variable domain, with remaining parts taken from reference TRBV7-6 and TRBJ2-5, reads GAGVSQSPRYKVTKRGQDVALRCDPISGHVSLYWYRQALGQGPEFLTYFNYEAQQDKSGLPNDRFSAERPEGSISTLTIQRTEQRDSAMYRCASSLASRTGQGAGETQYFGPGTRLLVL.

In its sample, this clonotype was seen many times. Since it is a stray read in a library aimed at alpha chains, this beta chain has a size that is not meaningful. V gene TRBV5-8 combines with J gene TRBJ2-1; no clear D gene. The germline CDR1 and CDR2 sequences are SGHTS and YDEGEE. The CDR3 runs to 15 residues. Trimming took off 4 bases at V and 0 bases at J, with 11 bases between the two ends. The CDR3 sequence is CASSPTLRSYNEQFF. The CDR3 nucleotides are TGTGCCAGCAGCCCTACATTACGCTCCTACAATGAGCAGTTCTTC.

Many counts were recorded for this clonotype. A library made for alpha chains picked up this beta chain off target, so its size means little. The V gene is TRBV29-1, the J gene TRBJ2-3; 9 bases align to TRBD1. CDR3 size: 17 residues. Germline V lookup: CDR1 SQVTM, CDR2 ANQGSEA. Unmatched junction bases numbered 12, after V lost 0 bases and J lost 5 bases. The DNA for the CDR3 is TGCAGCGTTGAAGAATCCCCGACAGGGGGGTCAGGAGATACGCAGTATTTT. Protein: CSVEESPTGGSGDTQYF.

This clonotype occurred a few times. As an off-target read in a library built for alpha chains, this beta chain has a frequency of little significance. J is TRBJ1-3 and V is TRBV7-3; D remains unclear. The V and J ends lost 5 bases and 3 bases respectively, with 8 bases between them. This CDR3 spans 13 amino acids. Germline V CDR1 and CDR2: SGHTA, FQGTGA. The CDR3 DNA is TGTGCCAGCAGCCCAAAGGGTGGAAACACCATATATTTT. Translating it yields CASSPKGGNTIYF.

This clonotype was recorded at least ten times. A library made for alpha chains picked up this beta chain off target, so its size means little. The V and J genes are TRBV7-2 and TRBJ2-7; TRBD2 is a possible D gene (5 bases). Germline lookup yields CDR1 SGHTA and CDR2 FQGNSA. The CDR3 is made up of 12 amino acids. Trimming stripped 5 bases from V and 2 bases from J, with 7 bases between. The CDR3: CASSPLAYEQYF. The CDR3 DNA reads as TGTGCCAGCAGCCCACTAGCCTACGAGCAGTACTTC.

Comment on this clonotype: With a much larger clone just one base away, this may be a read error. This beta chain is an unintended read in a library built for alpha chains; its size means little. The chain has TRBV7-9 and TRBJ2-7, with 7 bases aligning to TRBD1. This CDR3 contains 14 residues. Germline values: CDR1 SEHNR, CDR2 FQNEAQ (reference sequence). V gave up 4 bases and J gave up 1 base; unmatched junction bases: 4. This CDR3 is CASSCPGQSYEQYF. The DNA for the CDR3 is TGTGCCAGCAGCTGCCCGGGACAGTCCTACGAGCAGTACTTC.

This clonotype was observed at least ten times. Because this beta chain is a stray read in a library intended to capture alpha chains, its abundance should not be given much weight. The chain is built from TRBV2 and TRBJ1-2; possible D gene TRBD1, 5 bases. V was pared by 3 bases and J by 4 bases, with 9 bases between. The CDR3 has 13 amino acids. Germline CDR1 and CDR2: SNHLY and FYNNEI. CDR3 region: CASSEGVSYGYTF. DNA for the CDR3: TGTGCCAGCAGTGAGGGGGTTTCCTATGGCTACACCTTC. Filled out from reference TRBV2 and TRBJ1-2, the complete variable domain reads EPEVTQTPSHQVTQMGQEVILRCVPISNHLYFYWYRQILGQKVEFLVSFYNNEISEKSEIFDDQFSVERPDGSNFTLKIRSTKLEDSAMYFCASSEGVSYGYTFGSGTRLTVV.

By share of the sample, this clonotype is medium-sized. As an off-target read in a library built for alpha chains, this beta chain has a frequency of little significance. This rearrangement joins TRBV11-2 to TRBJ2-3, with TRBD2 matching over 7 bases. V was pared by 1 base and J by 2 bases, with 3 bases of the junction left unmatched. Germline V CDR1 and CDR2: SGHAT, FQNNGV. CDR3 length: 15 residues. The CDR3 region has the DNA TGTGCCAGCAGCTTAGCGGGAGGATTCACAGATACGCAGTATTTT. As protein: CASSLAGGFTDTQYF.